A selection of T cell receptor beta chains follows, all from one sample in a study of beta chain features in type 1 diabetes. Only in-frame clones appear in the TCRdb table, and some are missing; sequencing was by immunoSEQ multiplex PCR. The sample consists of more than 300,000 clones, approximately 16% of them appearing once. The sequenced sample was naive CD4+ T cells from blood. The receptors stem from a woman between 18 and 29 years old in good health. Both conserved end residues are part of each CDR3. The D gene is left open where the match is weak. Where a row states a size, it is once, few, many or the class of an expanded clone; other rows omit it.

clone_size,j_call,v_call,cdr3_length,d_call,cdr3_aa,cdr3_nt
.,TRBJ2-1,TRBV5-1,17,TRBD2,CASSGLAGGLGNNEQFF,TGCGCCAGCAGTGGGCTAGCGGGAGGATTAGGAAACAATGAGCAGTTCTTC
.,TRBJ2-1,TRBV29-1,16,TRBD2,CSVGLAGRKTYNEQFF,TGCAGCGTTGGACTAGCGGGAAGGAAAACCTACAATGAGCAGTTCTTC
.,TRBJ1-2,TRBV15,13,TRBD1,CATSRDLPGQGTF,TGTGCCACCAGCAGAGATCTACCGGGACAGGGCACCTTC
.,TRBJ2-7,TRBV29-1,14,TRBD1,CSVEGTGGTYEQYF,TGCAGCGTTGAAGGGACAGGGGGCACCTACGAGCAGTACTTC
few,TRBJ2-3,TRBV7-9,17,TRBD2,CASSLAASGSVADTQYF,TGTGCCAGCAGCTTAGCAGCTAGCGGGAGTGTCGCAGATACGCAGTATTTT
.,TRBJ2-3,TRBV7-2,18,.,CASSFGNHRWLMTDTQYF,TGTGCCAGCAGCTTTGGGAACCACAGGTGGCTTATGACAGATACGCAGTATTTT
.,TRBJ1-5,TRBV19,14,TRBD1,CASSGQGGNQPQHF,TGTGCCAGTAGCGGACAGGGGGGCAATCAGCCCCAGCATTTT
.,TRBJ2-7,TRBV7-6,14,TRBD2,CASSSGLAGGEQYF,TGTGCCAGCAGCTCGGGACTAGCGGGAGGCGAGCAGTACTTC
few,TRBJ2-1,TRBV5-4,13,.,CASSPQQGNEQFF,TGTGCCAGCAGCCCGCAACAGGGCAATGAGCAGTTCTTC
few,TRBJ2-1,TRBV15,17,TRBD2,CATSSDPSGSSYNEQFF,TGTGCCACCAGCAGTGACCCTAGCGGGAGCTCCTACAATGAGCAGTTCTTC
.,TRBJ2-7,TRBV14,16,.,CASKRTGDPVGNEQYF,TGTGCCAGCAAGCGTACGGGGGATCCCGTCGGGAACGAGCAGTACTTC
few,TRBJ2-1,TRBV7-2,13,TRBD2,CASSLAASGVRFF,TGTGCCAGCAGCTTAGCGGCTAGCGGGGTGCGGTTCTTC
few,TRBJ2-6,TRBV19,15,.,CASSNGESGANVLTF,TGTGCCAGTAGTAACGGGGAGTCTGGGGCCAACGTCCTGACTTTC
.,TRBJ2-1,TRBV6-5,15,TRBD2,CASSYSASGRAEQFF,TGTGCCAGCAGTTACTCAGCTAGCGGGAGGGCTGAGCAGTTCTTC
few,TRBJ1-1,TRBV7-9,19,TRBD1,CASSLVSGTGVLRNTEAFF,TGTGCCAGCAGCTTAGTATCCGGGACAGGGGTTTTGAGGAACACTGAAGCTTTCTTT
.,TRBJ1-2,TRBV4-3,15,TRBD1,CASSQEGQGHYGYTF,TGCGCCAGCAGCCAAGAAGGACAGGGCCACTATGGCTACACCTTC
.,TRBJ1-1,TRBV30,13,.,CAWNLQGITEAFF,TGTGCCTGGAATCTGCAGGGGATCACTGAAGCTTTCTTT
.,TRBJ1-3,TRBV30,17,TRBD1,CAWSQWDRVMSGNTIYF,TGTGCCTGGAGTCAATGGGACAGGGTTATGAGTGGAAACACCATATATTTT
few,TRBJ2-5,TRBV6-6,15,TRBD2,CASSPGASGSETQYF,TGTGCCAGCAGCCCAGGGGCCAGCGGGAGCGAGACCCAGTACTTC
.,TRBJ1-4,TRBV19,15,.,CASSIRQATNEKLFF,TGTGCCAGTAGTATCCGACAAGCAACTAATGAAAAACTGTTTTTT
few,TRBJ2-5,TRBV7-2,16,.,CASSPPLKEIQETQYF,TGTGCCAGCAGCCCACCCTTAAAGGAGATCCAAGAGACCCAGTACTTC
few,TRBJ2-1,TRBV30,16,TRBD2,CAWSVKGASGRNEQFF,TGTGCCTGGAGTGTAAAGGGCGCTAGCGGGAGGAATGAGCAGTTCTTC
.,TRBJ2-5,TRBV11-2,14,.,CASSFQAGKETQYF,TGTGCCAGCAGCTTTCAAGCAGGGAAAGAGACCCAGTACTTC
few,TRBJ1-4,TRBV6-5,14,.,CASSQQGANEKLFF,TGTGCCAGCAGTCAACAGGGCGCAAATGAAAAACTGTTTTTT
.,TRBJ2-7,TRBV6-5,15,TRBD1,CASINFQGVLGEQYF,TGTGCCAGCATTAACTTCCAGGGGGTCCTCGGCGAGCAGTACTTC